The present T cell receptor beta chain was sequenced within a study of T cell responses to AZD1222 COVID-19 vaccine. Findings of the study overall: Only a handful of AZD1222 recipients, several in all, had baseline seropositivity. The donor group comprised mostly white British people and more females; the analysis possibly underestimated clonal diversity. Mapped onto spike, vaccine-associated CD4 TCRs spanned it and were dominant at 160-218 and 743-854.

As regards this clone: Its matching antigen is unknown.

Germline CDR1 is LGHDT and CDR2 is YNNKEL (reference sequence). V gave up 4 bases and J gave up 5 bases; unmatched junction bases: 4. The CDR3 covers 15 residues. The assay was immunoSEQ multiplex PCR, and TCRdb's table has in-frame clones only and misses some. The table lists tens of thousands of clones, roughly 90% of them singletons. Sample: peripheral blood, taken on day 0 of AZD1222 vaccination. The receptor was derived from an adult in good health. The chain joins TRBV3-1 (or the pseudogene TRBV3-2) to TRBJ2-5; 13 bases are shared with TRBD2. The CDR3 here is CASSLGTSGIETQYF. The CDR3 region has the DNA TGTGCCAGCAGCCTAGGGACTAGCGGGATTGAGACCCAGTACTTC.